This TCR beta chain stems from a study of CD8+CD57+ T cells in acquired aplastic anemia. Study information: Isolated CD4+ and CD8+ cells, once sorted, yielded DNA averaging about 3 ug.

Germline-derived CDR1 and CDR2 are SQVTM and ANQGSEA. This CDR3 region has 14 residues. V shed 3 bases and J 5 bases; nucleotides not matched to a gene: 8. Using genomic DNA as the template, TCR beta VDJ and CDR3 profiling was carried out. Using its own MiXCR run on the reads, TCRdb lists one record per CDR3 protein. The data show about 180,000 distinct CDR3 sequences, less than 55% seen once. General study points: Patients and controls shared 25 to 30 CD8+ CDR3 sequences, which appeared highly expressed in patients and within their immunodominant clones.

About this clonotype itself: Antigen: not known.

This chain connects TRBV29-1 to TRBJ1-1; 8 bases are a match to TRBD1. This clonotype originated in a human donor in good health. The material sequenced was sorted CD4+, CD8+, or CD8+CD57+ T cells (not recorded which) from PBMCs. The CDR3 sequence: CSVDTGQGWTEAFF. The DNA of the CDR3 is TGCAGCGTTGATACCGGACAGGGATGGACTGAAGCTTTCTTT.